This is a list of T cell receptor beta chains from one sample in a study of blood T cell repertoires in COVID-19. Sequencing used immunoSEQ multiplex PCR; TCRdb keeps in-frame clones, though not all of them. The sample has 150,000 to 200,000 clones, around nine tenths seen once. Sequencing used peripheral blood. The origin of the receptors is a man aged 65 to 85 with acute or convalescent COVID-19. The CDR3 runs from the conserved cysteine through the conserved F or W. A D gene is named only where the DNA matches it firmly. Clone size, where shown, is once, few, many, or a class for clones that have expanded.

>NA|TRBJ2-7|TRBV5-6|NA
CASSLWRYEQYF
TGTGCCAGCAGCTTGTGGCGGTACGAGCAGTACTTC
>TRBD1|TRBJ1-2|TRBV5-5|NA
CASSPAGTGEYGYTF
TGTGCCAGCAGCCCAGCTGGGACAGGAGAGTATGGCTACACCTTC
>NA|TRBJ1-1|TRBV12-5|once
CASGSRRNTEAFF
TGTGCTAGTGGTTCCCGCAGGAACACTGAAGCTTTCTTT
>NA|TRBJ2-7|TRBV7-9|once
CASSLWGAYEQYF
TGTGCCAGCAGCTTATGGGGCGCCTACGAGCAGTACTTC
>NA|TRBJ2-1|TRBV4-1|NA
CASSQSPWGTHNEQFF
TGCGCCAGCAGCCAAAGCCCGTGGGGGACTCACAATGAGCAGTTCTTC
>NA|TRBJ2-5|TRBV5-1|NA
CASSLAGGLWETQYF
TGCGCCAGCAGCTTGGCGGGGGGCCTATGGGAGACCCAGTACTTC
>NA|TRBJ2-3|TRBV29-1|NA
CSVDRGSTDTQYF
TGCAGCGTTGACAGAGGCTCCACAGATACGCAGTATTTT
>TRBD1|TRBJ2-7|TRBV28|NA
CASSSSRTGDIGNF
TGTGCCAGCAGCTCTTCGCGGACAGGGGATATCGGTAATTTC
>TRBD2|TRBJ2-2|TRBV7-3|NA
CASSASGRDTGELFF
TGTGCCAGCAGCGCTAGCGGGAGGGACACCGGGGAGCTGTTTTTT
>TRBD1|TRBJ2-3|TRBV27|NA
CASADRGITDTQYF
TGTGCCAGCGCGGACAGGGGTATCACAGATACGCAGTATTTT
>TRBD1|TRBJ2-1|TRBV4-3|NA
CASSQVGDRGYEQFF
TGCGCCAGCAGCCAAGTCGGAGACAGGGGATATGAGCAGTTCTTC
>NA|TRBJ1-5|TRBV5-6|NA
CASSLERNQPQHF
TGTGCCAGCAGCTTGGAGAGAAATCAGCCCCAGCATTTT
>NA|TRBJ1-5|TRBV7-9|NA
CASSSNEGTDQPQHF
TGTGCCAGCAGCTCAAACGAGGGTACTGATCAGCCCCAGCATTTT
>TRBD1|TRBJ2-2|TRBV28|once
CASSSSRTGGIRELFF
TGTGCCAGCAGTTCTTCCCGGACAGGGGGGATTCGGGAGCTGTTTTTT
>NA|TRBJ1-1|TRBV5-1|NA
CASVQGGPPMGEAFF
TGCGCCAGCGTTCAAGGGGGACCCCCGATGGGTGAAGCTTTCTTT
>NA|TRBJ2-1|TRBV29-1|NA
CSAVADIGEQFF
TGCAGCGCCGTGGCGGACATCGGTGAGCAGTTCTTC
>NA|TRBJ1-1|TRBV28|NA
CASSSSPGSMNTEAFF
TGTGCCAGCAGTTCCTCTCCGGGGAGTATGAACACTGAAGCTTTCTTT
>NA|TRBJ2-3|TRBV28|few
CASSIRQTDTQYF
TGTGCCAGCAGTATACGACAGACAGATACGCAGTATTTT
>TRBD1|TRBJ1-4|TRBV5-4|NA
CASSRTGGKLFF
TGTGCCAGCAGTCGTACAGGGGGAAAACTGTTTTTT
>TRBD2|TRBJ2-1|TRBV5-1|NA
CASSLDTSGNNEQFF
TGCGCCAGCAGCTTGGATACTAGCGGCAACAATGAGCAGTTCTTC
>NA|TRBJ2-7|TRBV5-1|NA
CASSIETGSSYEQYF
TGCGCCAGCAGCATCGAAACAGGGAGCTCCTACGAGCAGTACTTC
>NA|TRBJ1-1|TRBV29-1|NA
CSVDPGQGEGEAFF
TGCAGCGTTGACCCGGGTCAAGGGGAGGGGGAAGCTTTCTTT
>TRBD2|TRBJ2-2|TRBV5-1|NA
CASRPGGAYTGELFF
TGCGCCAGCCGCCCCGGGGGGGCTTACACCGGGGAGCTGTTTTTT
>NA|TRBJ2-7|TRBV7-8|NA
CASSARDTNYEQYF
TGTGCCAGCAGCGCCAGGGATACAAACTACGAGCAGTACTTC
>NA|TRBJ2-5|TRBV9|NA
CASSVGLQLSGPEETQYF
TGTGCCAGCAGCGTAGGATTACAATTAAGTGGTCCAGAAGAGACCCAGTACTTC
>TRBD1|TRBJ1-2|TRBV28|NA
CASSLSTGGYGYTF
TGTGCCAGCAGTTTATCGACAGGGGGCTATGGCTACACCTTC
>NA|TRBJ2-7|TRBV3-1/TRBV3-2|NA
CASSRKDRSYEQYF
TGTGCCAGCAGCCGAAAGGACAGAAGCTACGAGCAGTACTTC
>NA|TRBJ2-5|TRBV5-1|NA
CASSSGTFIQETQYF
TGCGCCAGCAGCTCAGGGACTTTTATACAAGAGACCCAGTACTTC
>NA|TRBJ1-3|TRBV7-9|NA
CASSPRVGSGSGNTIYF
TGTGCCAGCAGCCCCCGTGTAGGAAGCGGCTCTGGAAACACCATATATTTT
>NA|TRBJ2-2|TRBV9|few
CASGLTAADTGELFF
TGTGCCAGCGGACTAACTGCAGCGGACACCGGGGAGCTGTTTTTT
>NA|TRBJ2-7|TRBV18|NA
CASSPRLLDEQYF
TGTGCCAGCTCCCCCCGACTTTTAGACGAGCAGTACTTC
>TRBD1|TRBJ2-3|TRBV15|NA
CATSRARGTGVPDTQYF
TGTGCCACCAGCAGAGCCCGAGGGACAGGGGTGCCAGATACGCAGTATTTT
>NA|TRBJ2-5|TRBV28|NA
CASRSGGQETQYF
TGTGCCAGCAGGTCCGGGGGCCAAGAGACCCAGTACTTC
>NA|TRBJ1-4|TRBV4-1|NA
CASSQEGPDRNEKLFF
TGCGCCAGCAGCCAAGAAGGGCCAGACAGAAATGAAAAACTGTTTTTT
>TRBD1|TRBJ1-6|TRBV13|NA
CASSRTGDSPLHF
TGTGCCAGCAGTCGGACAGGGGATTCACCCCTCCACTTT
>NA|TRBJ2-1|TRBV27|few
CASSKPRDSNKQFF
TGTGCCAGCAGTAAACCCCGGGACTCAAATAAGCAGTTCTTC
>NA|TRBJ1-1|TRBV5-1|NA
CASSPGGMNTEAFF
TGCGCCAGCAGTCCGGGGGGGATGAACACTGAAGCTTTCTTT
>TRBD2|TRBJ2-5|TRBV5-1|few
CASSPTSGRAGTQYF
TGCGCCAGCAGTCCGACTAGCGGGAGGGCCGGGACCCAGTACTTC
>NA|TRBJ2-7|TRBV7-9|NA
CASSLVGLYYEQYF
TGTGCCAGCAGCTTAGTTGGACTCTACTACGAGCAGTACTTC
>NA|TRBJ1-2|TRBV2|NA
CASSEAGEQGIYYGYTF
TGTGCCAGCAGTGAAGCAGGAGAACAGGGAATTTACTATGGCTACACCTTC
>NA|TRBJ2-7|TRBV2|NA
CASSETESPYEQYF
TGTGCCAGCAGTGAAACAGAATCACCCTACGAGCAGTACTTC
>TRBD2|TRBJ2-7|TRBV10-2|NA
CASNQAGAPYEQYF
TGCGCCAGCAACCAAGCGGGGGCCCCCTACGAGCAGTACTTC
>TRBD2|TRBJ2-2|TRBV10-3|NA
CAISERGDTGELFF
TGTGCCATCAGTGAGCGGGGGGACACCGGGGAGCTGTTTTTT
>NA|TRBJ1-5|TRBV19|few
CASISWGGNQPQHF
TGTGCCAGTATCTCGTGGGGGGGCAATCAGCCCCAGCATTTT
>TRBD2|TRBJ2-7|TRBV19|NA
CASSSIAGSFYEQYF
TGTGCCAGTAGCTCCATAGCGGGAAGCTTCTACGAGCAGTACTTC
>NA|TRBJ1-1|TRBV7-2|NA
CASSLGQLNTEAFF
TGTGCCAGCAGCTTAGGACAGTTGAACACTGAAGCTTTCTTT